The present T cell receptor beta chain was sequenced within a study of Tregs in tolerant kidney transplant recipients. Study in general: The nonmyeloablative bone marrow transplants came from related graft donors, with transient mixed chimerism.

With respect to this clone: Its target is unknown.

Unstimulated regulatory T cells (CD4+CD25+CD127-), CD4+CD25- non-regulatory cells, CD4 and CD8 cells were FACS-sorted from thawed PBMCs. Study-wide results and caveats: Nucleotide sequences could not be compared across some patients' samples due to primer changes.

The assay was immunoSEQ multiplex PCR, and TCRdb's table has in-frame clones only and misses some. The repertoire includes about 110,000 clones, around 91% of them detected once, and under 0.35% sits in the top ten. This CDR3 comprises 11 residues. The V end lost 6 bases, the J end lost 8 bases, and 10 bases lay between the germline ends. Germline V gene data show CDR1 as SNHLY and CDR2 as FYNNEI. The source was CD4+ T cells from blood, collected before the transplant. The chain is built from TRBV2 and TRBJ1-2, with D unclear. This clonotype was obtained from a human donor who received a combined kidney and bone marrow transplant. The DNA of the CDR3 is TGTGCCAGCAGAAAGGAGGGCGGCTACACCTTC. This gives the protein CASRKEGGYTF.